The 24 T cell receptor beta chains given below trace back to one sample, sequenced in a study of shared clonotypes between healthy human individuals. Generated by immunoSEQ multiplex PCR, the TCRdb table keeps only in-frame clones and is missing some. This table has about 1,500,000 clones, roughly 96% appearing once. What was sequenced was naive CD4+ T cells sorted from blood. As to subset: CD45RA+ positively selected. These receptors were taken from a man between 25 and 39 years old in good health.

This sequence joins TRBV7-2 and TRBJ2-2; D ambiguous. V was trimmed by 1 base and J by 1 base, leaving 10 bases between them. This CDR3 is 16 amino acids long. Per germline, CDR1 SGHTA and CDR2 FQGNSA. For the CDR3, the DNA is TGTGCCAGCAGCTTAGGGCCAGACCAGAACACCGGGGAGCTGTTTTTT. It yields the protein CASSLGPDQNTGELFF.

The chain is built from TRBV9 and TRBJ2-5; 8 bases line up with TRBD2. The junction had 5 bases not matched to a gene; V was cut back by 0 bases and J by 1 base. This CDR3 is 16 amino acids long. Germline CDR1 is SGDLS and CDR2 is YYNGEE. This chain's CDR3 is CASSVVGSGVQETQYF. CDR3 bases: TGTGCCAGCAGCGTAGTGGGTAGCGGGGTCCAAGAGACCCAGTACTTC.

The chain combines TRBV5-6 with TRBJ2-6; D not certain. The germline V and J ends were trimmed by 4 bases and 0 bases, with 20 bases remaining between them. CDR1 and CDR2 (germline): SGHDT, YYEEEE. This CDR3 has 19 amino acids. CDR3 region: CASSPQGRRSFSGANVLTF. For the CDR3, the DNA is TGTGCCAGCAGCCCCCAAGGGCGCAGATCCTTCTCTGGGGCCAACGTCCTGACTTTC.

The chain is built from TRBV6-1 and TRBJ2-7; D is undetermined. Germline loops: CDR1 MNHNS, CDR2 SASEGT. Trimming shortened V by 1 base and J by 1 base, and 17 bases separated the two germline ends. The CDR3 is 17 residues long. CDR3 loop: CASSEGLTQILSYEQYF. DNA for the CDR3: TGTGCCAGCAGTGAAGGACTGACACAGATTCTTTCCTACGAGCAGTACTTC.

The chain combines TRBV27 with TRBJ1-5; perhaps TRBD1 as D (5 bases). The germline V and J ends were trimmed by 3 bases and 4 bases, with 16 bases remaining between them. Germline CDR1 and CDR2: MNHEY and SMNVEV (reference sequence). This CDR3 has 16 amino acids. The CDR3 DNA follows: TGTGCCAGCAGTTTCTCGGGGGAATTCCGAAATCAGCCCCAGCATTTT. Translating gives CASSFSGEFRNQPQHF.

CDR3: CASSLLGLAGGYDTDTQYF. The CDR3 nucleotides are TGCGCCAGCAGCCTCCTCGGATTAGCGGGAGGGTACGACACAGATACGCAGTATTTT. The V gene is TRBV4-3, the J gene TRBJ2-3, with 11 bases fitting TRBD2. The CDR3 has 19 residues. V trimming: 4 bases; J trimming: 2 bases; junction bases outside the gene matches: 14. Germline V gives CDR1 LGHNA, CDR2 YSLEER.

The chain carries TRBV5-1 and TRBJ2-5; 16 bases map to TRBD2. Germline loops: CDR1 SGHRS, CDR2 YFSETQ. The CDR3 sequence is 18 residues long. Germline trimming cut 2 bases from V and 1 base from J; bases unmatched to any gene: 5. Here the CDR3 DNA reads TGCGCCAGCAGCTTCATGGGACTAGCGGGAGGGAGCCAAGAGACCCAGTACTTC. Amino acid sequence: CASSFMGLAGGSQETQYF.

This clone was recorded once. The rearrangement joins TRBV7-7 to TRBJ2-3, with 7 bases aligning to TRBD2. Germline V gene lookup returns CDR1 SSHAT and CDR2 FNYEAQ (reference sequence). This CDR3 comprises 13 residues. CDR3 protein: CASSSGYTDTQYF. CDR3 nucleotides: TGTGCTAGTTCTAGCGGCTACACAGATACGCAGTATTTT. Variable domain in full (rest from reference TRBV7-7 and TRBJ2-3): GAGVSQSPRYKVTKRGQDVTLRCDPISSHATLYWYQQALGQGPEFLTYFNYEAQPDKSGLPSDRFSAERPEGSISTLTIQRTEQRDSAMYRCASSSGYTDTQYFGPGTRLTVL.

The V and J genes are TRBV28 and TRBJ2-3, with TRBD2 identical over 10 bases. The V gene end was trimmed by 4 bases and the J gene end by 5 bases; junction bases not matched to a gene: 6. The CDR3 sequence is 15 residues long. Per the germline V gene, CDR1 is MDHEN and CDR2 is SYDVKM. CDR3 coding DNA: TGTGCCAGCAGTTCTAGCGGGAGCTGGGGAGATACGCAGTATTTT. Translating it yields CASSSSGSWGDTQYF.

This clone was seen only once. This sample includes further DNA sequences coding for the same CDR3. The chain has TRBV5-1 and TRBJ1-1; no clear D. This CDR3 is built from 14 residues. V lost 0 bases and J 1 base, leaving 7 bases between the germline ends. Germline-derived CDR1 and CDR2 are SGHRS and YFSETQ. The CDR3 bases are TGCGCCAGCAGCTTGGACCCGGGGAACACTGAAGCTTTCTTT. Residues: CASSLDPGNTEAFF.

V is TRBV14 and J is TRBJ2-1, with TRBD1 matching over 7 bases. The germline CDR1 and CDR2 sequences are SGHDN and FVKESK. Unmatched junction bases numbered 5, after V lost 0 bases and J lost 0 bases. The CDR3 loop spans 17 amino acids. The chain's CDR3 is CASSQDYRGRSYNEQFF. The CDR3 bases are TGTGCCAGCAGCCAAGATTACAGGGGCCGCTCCTACAATGAGCAGTTCTTC.

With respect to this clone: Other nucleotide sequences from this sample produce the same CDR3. CDR3 DNA sequence: TGTGCCAGCAGTTTAGGAGGGGGACAAGAGACCCAGTACTTC. It is translated as CASSLGGGQETQYF. The chain recombines TRBV27 with TRBJ2-5, with D perhaps assigned TRBD1 or TRBD2 (6 bases each). Trimming left V 2 bases short and J 2 bases short, with 9 bases between. Germline-derived CDR1 and CDR2 are MNHEY and SMNVEV (reference sequence). This CDR3 comprises 14 residues.

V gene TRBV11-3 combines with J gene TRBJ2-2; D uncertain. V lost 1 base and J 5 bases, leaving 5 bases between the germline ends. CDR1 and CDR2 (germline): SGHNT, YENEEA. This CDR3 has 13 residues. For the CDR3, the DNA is TGTGCCAGCAGCTTAGTGCGGACCGGGGAGCTGTTTTTT. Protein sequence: CASSLVRTGELFF.

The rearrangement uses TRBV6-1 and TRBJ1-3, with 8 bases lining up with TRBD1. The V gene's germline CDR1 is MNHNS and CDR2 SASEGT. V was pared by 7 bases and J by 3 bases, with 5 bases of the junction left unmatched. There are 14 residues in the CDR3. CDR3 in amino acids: CASIGQGYGNTIYF. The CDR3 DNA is TGTGCCAGCATAGGACAGGGTTATGGAAACACCATATATTTT.

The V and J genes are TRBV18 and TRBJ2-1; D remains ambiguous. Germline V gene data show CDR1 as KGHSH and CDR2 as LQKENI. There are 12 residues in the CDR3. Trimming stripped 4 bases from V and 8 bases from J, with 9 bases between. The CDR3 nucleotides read TGTGCCAGCTCACGTCAGGACGATGAGCAGTTCTTC. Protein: CASSRQDDEQFF.

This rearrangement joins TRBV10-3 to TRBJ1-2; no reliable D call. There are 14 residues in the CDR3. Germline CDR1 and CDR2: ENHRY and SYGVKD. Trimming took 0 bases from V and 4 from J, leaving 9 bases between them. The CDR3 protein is CAISESPTLYGYTF. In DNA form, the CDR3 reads TGTGCCATCAGTGAGTCGCCGACACTCTATGGCTACACCTTC.

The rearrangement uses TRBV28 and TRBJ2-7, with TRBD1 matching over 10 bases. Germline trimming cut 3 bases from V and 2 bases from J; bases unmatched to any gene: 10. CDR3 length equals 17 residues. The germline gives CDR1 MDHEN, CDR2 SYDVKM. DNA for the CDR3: TGTGCCAGCAGTTTTTACATCAGACAGGGGGCCCCCTACGAGCAGTACTTC. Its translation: CASSFYIRQGAPYEQYF.

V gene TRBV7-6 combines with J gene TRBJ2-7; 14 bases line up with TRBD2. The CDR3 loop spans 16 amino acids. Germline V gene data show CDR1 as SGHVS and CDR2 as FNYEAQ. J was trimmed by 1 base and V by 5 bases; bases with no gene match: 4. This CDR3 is CASSPGTSGGSYEQYF. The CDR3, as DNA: TGTGCCAGCAGCCCAGGGACTAGCGGGGGTTCCTACGAGCAGTACTTC.

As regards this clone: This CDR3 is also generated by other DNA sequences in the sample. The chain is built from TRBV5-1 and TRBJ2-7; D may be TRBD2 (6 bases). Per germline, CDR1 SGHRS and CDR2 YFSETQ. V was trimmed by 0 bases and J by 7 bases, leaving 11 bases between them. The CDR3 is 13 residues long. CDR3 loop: CASSLVPEGEQYF. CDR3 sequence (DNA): TGCGCCAGCAGCTTGGTCCCGGAGGGGGAGCAGTACTTC.

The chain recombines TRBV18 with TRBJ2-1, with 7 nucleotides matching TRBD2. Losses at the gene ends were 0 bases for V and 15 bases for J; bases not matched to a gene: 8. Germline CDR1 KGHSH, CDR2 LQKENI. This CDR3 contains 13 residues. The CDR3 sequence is CASSPPTSTSPFF. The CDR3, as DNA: TGTGCCAGCTCACCACCGACCTCGACTAGCCCGTTCTTC.

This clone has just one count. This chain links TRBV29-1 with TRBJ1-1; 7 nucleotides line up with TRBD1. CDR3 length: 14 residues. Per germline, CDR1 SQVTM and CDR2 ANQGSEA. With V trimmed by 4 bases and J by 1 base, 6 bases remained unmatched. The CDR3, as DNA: TGCAGCGTTGGGGTGACAGGGAGGAACACTGAAGCTTTCTTT. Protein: CSVGVTGRNTEAFF.

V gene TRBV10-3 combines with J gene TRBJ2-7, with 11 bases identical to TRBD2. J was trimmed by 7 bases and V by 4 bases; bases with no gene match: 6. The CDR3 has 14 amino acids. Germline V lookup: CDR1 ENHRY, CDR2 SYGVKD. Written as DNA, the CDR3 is TGTGCCATCAGTGGGGGGACTAGCGGAGGGGAGCAGTACTTC. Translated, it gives CAISGGTSGGEQYF.

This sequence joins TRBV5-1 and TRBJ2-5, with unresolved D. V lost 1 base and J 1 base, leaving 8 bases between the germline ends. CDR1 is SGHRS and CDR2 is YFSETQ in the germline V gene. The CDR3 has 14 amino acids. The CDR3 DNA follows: TGCGCCAGCAGCTTGATTAGAAGCCAAGAGACCCAGTACTTC. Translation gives CASSLIRSQETQYF.

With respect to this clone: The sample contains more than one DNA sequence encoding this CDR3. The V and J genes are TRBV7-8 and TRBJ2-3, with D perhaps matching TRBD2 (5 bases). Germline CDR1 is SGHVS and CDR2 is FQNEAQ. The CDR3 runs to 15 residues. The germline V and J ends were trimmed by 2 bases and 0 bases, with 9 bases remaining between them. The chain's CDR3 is CASSLSGRSTDTQYF. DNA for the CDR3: TGTGCCAGCAGCTTAAGCGGAAGAAGCACAGATACGCAGTATTTT.